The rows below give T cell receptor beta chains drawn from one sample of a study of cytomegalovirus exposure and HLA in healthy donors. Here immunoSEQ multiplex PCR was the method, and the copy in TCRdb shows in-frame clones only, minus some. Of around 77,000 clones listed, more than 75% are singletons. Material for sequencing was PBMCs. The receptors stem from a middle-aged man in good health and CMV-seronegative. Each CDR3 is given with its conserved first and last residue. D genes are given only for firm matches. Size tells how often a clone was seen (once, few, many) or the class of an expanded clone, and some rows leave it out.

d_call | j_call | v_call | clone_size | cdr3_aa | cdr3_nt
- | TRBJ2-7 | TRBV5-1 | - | CASSSQGSEQYF | TGCGCCAGCAGCTCACAGGGCTCCGAGCAGTACTTC
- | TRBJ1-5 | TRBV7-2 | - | CASSAGGYQPQHF | TGTGCCAGCAGCGCGGGGGGCTACCAGCCCCAGCATTTT
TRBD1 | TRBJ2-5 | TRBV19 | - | CASSIDRGRGRETQYF | TGTGCCAGTAGTATAGATCGAGGCAGGGGGCGAGAGACCCAGTACTTC
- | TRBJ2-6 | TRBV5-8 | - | CASSLAGFGANVLTF | TGTGCCAGCAGCTTGGCGGGTTTTGGGGCCAACGTCCTGACTTTC
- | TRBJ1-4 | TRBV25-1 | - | CASSEMGFPTNEKLFF | TGTGCCAGCAGTGAAATGGGCTTTCCAACTAATGAAAAACTGTTTTTT
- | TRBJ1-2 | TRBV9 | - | CASSAGYKENYGYTF | TGTGCCAGCAGCGCAGGGTACAAAGAGAACTATGGCTACACCTTC
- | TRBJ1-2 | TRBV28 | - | CASSPSGTDGYTF | TGTGCCAGCAGTCCGAGCGGGACCGATGGCTACACCTTC
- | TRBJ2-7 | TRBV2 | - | CASSVRQSNLGEQYF | TGTGCCAGCAGTGTACGACAGAGTAATCTCGGCGAGCAGTACTTC
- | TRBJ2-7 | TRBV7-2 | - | CASSITRISYEQYF | TGTGCCAGCAGCATAACCAGGATTTCCTACGAGCAGTACTTC
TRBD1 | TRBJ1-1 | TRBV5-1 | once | CASSLWAGGRTEAFF | TGCGCCAGCAGCTTGTGGGCAGGGGGCCGGACTGAAGCTTTCTTT
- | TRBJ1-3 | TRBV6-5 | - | CASRGGGRAGNTIYF | TGTGCCAGCAGAGGCGGGGGCAGGGCTGGAAACACCATATATTTT
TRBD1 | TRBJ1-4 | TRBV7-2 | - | CASSPTGFNEKLFF | TGTGCCAGCAGCCCGACAGGGTTTAATGAAAAACTGTTTTTT
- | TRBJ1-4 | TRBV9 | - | CASSVGPHATNEKLFF | TGTGCCAGCAGCGTAGGGCCCCACGCAACTAATGAAAAGCTGTTTTTT
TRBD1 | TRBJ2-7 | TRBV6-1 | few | CASSEGDRGDEQYF | TGTGCCAGCAGTGAGGGGGACAGGGGCGACGAGCAGTACTTC
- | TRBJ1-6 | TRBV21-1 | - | CASSKEAQGSSYNSPLHF | TGTGCCAGCAGCAAAGAAGCCCAGGGGAGCTCCTATAATTCACCCCTCCACTTT
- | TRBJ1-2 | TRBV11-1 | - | CASSGGLGYGYTF | TGTGCCAGCAGCGGAGGACTGGGCTATGGCTACACCTTC
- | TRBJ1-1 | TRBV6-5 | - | CASSQGQGIAFF | TGTGCCAGCAGTCAGGGGCAGGGGATAGCTTTCTTT
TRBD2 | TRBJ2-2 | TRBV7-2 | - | CASIRTSGDAGELFF | TGTGCCAGCATCAGGACTAGCGGGGATGCCGGGGAGCTGTTTTTT
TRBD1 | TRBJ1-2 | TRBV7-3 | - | CASSPGQLNYGYTF | TGTGCCAGCAGCCCGGGACAGCTTAACTATGGCTACACCTTC
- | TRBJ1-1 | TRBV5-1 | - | CASSLAERGEAFF | TGCGCCAGCAGCTTGGCCGAAAGAGGTGAAGCTTTCTTT
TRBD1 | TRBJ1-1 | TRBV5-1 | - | CASSFDRGNTEAFF | TGCGCCAGCAGCTTCGACAGGGGTAACACTGAAGCTTTCTTT
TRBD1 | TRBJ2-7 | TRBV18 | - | CASSPDRGQYEQYF | TGTGCCAGCTCACCTGACAGGGGGCAATACGAGCAGTACTTC
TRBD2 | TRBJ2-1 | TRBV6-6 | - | CASLLAGGSYNEQFF | TGTGCCAGCCTACTAGCGGGGGGATCCTACAATGAGCAGTTCTTC
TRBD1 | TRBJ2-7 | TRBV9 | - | CASSVGQGAIYEQYF | TGTGCCAGCAGCGTCGGTCAGGGGGCGATTTACGAGCAGTACTTC
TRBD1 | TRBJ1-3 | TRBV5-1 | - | CASSHGDRSGNTIYF | TGCGCCAGCAGCCACGGGGACAGATCTGGAAACACCATATATTTT
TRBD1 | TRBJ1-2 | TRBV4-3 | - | CASSPAQGTGYGYTF | TGCGCCAGCAGCCCTGCTCAGGGGACAGGCTATGGCTACACCTTC
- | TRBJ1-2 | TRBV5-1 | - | CASSLALADARGYTF | TGCGCCAGCAGCTTGGCCTTAGCGGATGCCAGAGGCTACACCTTC
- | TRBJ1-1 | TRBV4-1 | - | CASSQDGGAGRTEAFF | TGCGCCAGCAGCCAAGATGGGGGGGCAGGAAGGACTGAAGCTTTCTTT
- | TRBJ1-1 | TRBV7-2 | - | CASSPSRTTIEAFF | TGTGCCAGCAGCCCGTCAAGGACAACGATTGAAGCTTTCTTT
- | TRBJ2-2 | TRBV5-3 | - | CARSLAGGINTGELFF | TGTGCCAGAAGCTTGGCAGGGGGGATCAACACCGGGGAGCTGTTTTTT
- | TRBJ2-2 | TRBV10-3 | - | CAISATGTNTGELFF | TGTGCCATCAGTGCTACAGGGACGAACACCGGGGAGCTGTTTTTT